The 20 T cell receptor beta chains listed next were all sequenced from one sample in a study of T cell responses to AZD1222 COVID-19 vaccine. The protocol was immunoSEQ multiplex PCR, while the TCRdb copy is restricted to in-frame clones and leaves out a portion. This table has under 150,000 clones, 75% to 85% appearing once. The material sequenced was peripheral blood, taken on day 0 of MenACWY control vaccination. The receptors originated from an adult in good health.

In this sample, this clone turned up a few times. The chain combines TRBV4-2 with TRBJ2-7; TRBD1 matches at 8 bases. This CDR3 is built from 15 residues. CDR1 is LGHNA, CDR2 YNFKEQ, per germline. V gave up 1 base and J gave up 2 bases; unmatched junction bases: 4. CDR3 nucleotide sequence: TGTGCCAGCAGCCAAGTTGGGACAGGTCCCTACGAGCAGTACGTC. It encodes CASSQVGTGPYEQYV.

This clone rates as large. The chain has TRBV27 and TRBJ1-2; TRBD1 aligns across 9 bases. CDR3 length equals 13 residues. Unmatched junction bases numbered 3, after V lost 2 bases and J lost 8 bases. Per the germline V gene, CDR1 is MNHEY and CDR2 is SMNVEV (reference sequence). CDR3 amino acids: CASSLGTGNGYTF. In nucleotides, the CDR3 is TGTGCCAGCAGTTTAGGGACAGGGAACGGCTACACCTTC.

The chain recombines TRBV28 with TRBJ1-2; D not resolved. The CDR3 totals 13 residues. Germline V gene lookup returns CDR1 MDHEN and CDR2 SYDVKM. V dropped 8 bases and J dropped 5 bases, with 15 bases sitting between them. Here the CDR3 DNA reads TGTGCCAGCCATACCCGGGGTGGGTATGGCTACACCTTC. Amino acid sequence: CASHTRGGYGYTF.

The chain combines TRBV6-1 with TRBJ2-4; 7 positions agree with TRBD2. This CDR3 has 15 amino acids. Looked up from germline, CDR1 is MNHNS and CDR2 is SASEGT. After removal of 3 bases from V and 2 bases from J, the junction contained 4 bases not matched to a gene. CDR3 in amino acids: CASSEGGSSKNIQYF. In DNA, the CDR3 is TGTGCCAGCAGTGAGGGGGGGAGTTCCAAAAACATTCAGTACTTC.

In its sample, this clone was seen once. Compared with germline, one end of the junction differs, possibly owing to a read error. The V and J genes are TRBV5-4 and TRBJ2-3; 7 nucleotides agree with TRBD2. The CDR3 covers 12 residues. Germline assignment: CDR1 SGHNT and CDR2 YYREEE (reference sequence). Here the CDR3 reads CASSLIAGEAWF. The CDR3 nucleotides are TGTGCCAGCAGCTTGATCGCGGGGGAGGCGTGGTTT.

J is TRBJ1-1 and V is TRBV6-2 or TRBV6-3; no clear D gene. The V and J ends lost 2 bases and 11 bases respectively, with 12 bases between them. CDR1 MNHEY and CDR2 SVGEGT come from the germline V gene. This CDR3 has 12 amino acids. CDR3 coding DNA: TGTGCCAGCAGTTACCTGTCCGGGCGGGCTTTCTTT. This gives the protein CASSYLSGRAFF.

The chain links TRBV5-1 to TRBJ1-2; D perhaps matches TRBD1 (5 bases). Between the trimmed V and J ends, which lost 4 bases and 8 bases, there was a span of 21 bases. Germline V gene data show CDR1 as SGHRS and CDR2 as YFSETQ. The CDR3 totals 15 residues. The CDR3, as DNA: TGCGCCAGCAGCGCTGGAGGGCAAGGTCGGACAGGCTACACCTTC. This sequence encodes CASSAGGQGRTGYTF.

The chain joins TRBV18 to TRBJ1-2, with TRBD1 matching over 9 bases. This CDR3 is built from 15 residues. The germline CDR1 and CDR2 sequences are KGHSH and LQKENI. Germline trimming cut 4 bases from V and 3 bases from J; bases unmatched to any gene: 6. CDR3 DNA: TGTGCCAGCTCACAGCCGGGACAGGGAGACTATGGCTACACCTTC. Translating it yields CASSQPGQGDYGYTF. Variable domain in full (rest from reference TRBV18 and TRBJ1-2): NAGVMQNPRHLVRRRGQEARLRCSPMKGHSHVYWYRQLPEEGLKFMVYLQKENIIDESGMPKERFSAEFPKEGPSILRIQQVVRGDSAAYFCASSQPGQGDYGYTFGSGTRLTVV.

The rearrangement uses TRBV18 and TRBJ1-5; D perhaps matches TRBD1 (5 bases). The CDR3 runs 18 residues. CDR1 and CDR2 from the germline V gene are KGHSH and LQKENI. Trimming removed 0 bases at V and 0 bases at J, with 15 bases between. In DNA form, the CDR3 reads TGTGCCAGCTCACCACCGAGTTTGGCAGGGCATAGCAATCAGCCCCAGCATTTT. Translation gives CASSPPSLAGHSNQPQHF. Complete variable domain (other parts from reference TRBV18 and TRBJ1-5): NAGVMQNPRHLVRRRGQEARLRCSPMKGHSHVYWYRQLPEEGLKFMVYLQKENIIDESGMPKERFSAEFPKEGPSILRIQQVVRGDSAAYFCASSPPSLAGHSNQPQHFGDGTRLSIL.

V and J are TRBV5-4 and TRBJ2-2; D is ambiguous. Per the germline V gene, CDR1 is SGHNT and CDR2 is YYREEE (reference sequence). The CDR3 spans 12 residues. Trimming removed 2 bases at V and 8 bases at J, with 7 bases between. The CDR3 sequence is CASSFGGGELFF. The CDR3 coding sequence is TGTGCCAGCAGCTTCGGTGGGGGGGAGCTGTTTTTT.

CDR3 amino acids: CASSLVLLYEQYF. As DNA, the CDR3 is TGTGCCAGCAGCTTGGTTCTACTCTACGAGCAGTACTTC. The V gene is TRBV5-5, the J gene TRBJ2-7; D unresolved. The V gene's germline CDR1 is SGHKS and CDR2 YYEKEE (reference sequence). The CDR3 runs to 13 residues. Trimming pared 0 bases from V and 3 bases from J, leaving 7 bases between. Supplemented by reference TRBV5-5 and TRBJ2-7, the full variable domain reads DAGVTQSPTHLIKTRGQQVTLRCSPISGHKSVSWYQQVLGQGPQFIFQYYEKEERGRGNFPDRFSARQFPNYSSELNVNALLLGDSALYLCASSLVLLYEQYFGPGTRLTVT.

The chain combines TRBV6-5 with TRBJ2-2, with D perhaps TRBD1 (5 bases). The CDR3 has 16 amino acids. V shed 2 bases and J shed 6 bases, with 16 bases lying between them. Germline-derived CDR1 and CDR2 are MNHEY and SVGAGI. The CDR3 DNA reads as TGTGCCAGCAGTTACGTCGGCAGGGCTTCAGCCGGGGAGCTGTTTTTT. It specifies CASSYVGRASAGELFF.

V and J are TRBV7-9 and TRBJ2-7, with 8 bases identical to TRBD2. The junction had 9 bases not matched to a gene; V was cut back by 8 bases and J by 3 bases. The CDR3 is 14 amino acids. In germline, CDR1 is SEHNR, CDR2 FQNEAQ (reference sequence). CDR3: CASVPTSDGYEQYF. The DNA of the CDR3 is TGTGCCAGCGTACCGACTAGCGACGGCTACGAGCAGTACTTC.

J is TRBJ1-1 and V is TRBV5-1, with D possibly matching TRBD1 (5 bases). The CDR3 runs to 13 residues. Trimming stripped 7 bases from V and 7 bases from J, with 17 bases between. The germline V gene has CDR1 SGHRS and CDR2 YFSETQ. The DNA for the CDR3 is TGCGCCAGCTCCAGCGCCCAGGGCCTTGAAGCTTTCTTT. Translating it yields CASSSAQGLEAFF.

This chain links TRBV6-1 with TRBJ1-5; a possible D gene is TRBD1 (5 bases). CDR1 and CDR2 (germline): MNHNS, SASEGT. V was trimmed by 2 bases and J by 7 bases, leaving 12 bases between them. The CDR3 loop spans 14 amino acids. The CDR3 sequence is CASSEPRVNQPQHF. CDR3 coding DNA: TGTGCCAGCAGTGAACCCAGGGTAAACCAGCCCCAGCATTTT.

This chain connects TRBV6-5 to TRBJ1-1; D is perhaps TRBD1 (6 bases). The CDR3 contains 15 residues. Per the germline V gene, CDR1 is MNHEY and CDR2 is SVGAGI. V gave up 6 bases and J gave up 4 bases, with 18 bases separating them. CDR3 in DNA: TGTGCCAGCAGGGCGGGGGGACACCTAAGCACTGAAGCTTTCTTT. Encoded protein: CASRAGGHLSTEAFF.

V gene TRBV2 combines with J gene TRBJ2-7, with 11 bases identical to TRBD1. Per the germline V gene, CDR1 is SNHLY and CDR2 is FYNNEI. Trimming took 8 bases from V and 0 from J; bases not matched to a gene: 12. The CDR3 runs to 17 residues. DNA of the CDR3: TGTGCCAGCGCTCCCGGGACAGGGGGGGGTAGCTCCTACGAGCAGTACTTC. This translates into CASAPGTGGGSSYEQYF.

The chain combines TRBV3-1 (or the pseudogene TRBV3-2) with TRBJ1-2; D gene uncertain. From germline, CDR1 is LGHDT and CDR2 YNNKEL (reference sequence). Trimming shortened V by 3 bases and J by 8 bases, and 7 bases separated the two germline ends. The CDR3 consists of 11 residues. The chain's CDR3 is CASSHERGYTF. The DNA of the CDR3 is TGTGCCAGCAGCCACGAGAGGGGCTACACCTTC.

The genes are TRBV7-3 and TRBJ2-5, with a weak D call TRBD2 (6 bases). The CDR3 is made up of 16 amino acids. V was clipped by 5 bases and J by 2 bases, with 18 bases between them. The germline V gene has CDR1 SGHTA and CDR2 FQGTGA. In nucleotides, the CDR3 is TGTGCCAGCAGCCCAGGGCGGGGAAGAGGGCAAGAGACCCAGTACTTC. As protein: CASSPGRGRGQETQYF.

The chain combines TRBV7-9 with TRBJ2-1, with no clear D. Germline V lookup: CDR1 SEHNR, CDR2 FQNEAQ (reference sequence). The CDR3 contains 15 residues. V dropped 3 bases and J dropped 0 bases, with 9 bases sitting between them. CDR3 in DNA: TGTGCCAGCAGCTTGGGGTCGCACTCCTACAATGAGCAGTTCTTC. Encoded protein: CASSLGSHSYNEQFF.